The 21 T cell receptor beta chains below all came from one sample that was sequenced in a study of T cell repertoires in aging, cancer and after chemotherapy. TRB rearrangements spanning V, D and J were amplified using mixed TRB-A/B primers. TCRdb called the multiplex PCR reads again in MiXCR, with one record for every CDR3 protein. The top ten clones hold approximately 3.5% of a sample with more than 7,000 distinct CDR3 sequences, 30% to 40% of them seen once. TCR beta rearrangements were amplified from peripheral blood genomic DNA. The sequencing input was blood. The receptors derive from a human donor in good health.

This clonotype has more than one count but fewer than ten. V and J are TRBV7-9 and TRBJ2-1; no clear D. Looked up from germline, CDR1 is SEHNR and CDR2 is FQNEAQ (reference sequence). There are 12 residues in the CDR3. The V end lost 1 base, the J end lost 5 bases, and 3 bases lay between the germline ends. The CDR3 region has the DNA TGTGCCAGCAGCTTAGATAACAATGAGCAGTTCTTC. It codes for CASSLDNNEQFF.

This chain connects TRBV20-1 to TRBJ2-3, with D perhaps matching TRBD1 (6 bases). Germline-derived CDR1 and CDR2 are DFQATT and SNEGSKA (reference sequence). Trimming removed 0 bases at V and 4 bases at J, with 14 bases between. The CDR3 contains 15 residues. The CDR3 region has the DNA TGCAGTGCTAGAGATCCATACAGGGTGGCAGATACGCAGTATTTT. It translates to CSARDPYRVADTQYF.

The chain carries TRBV6-2 or TRBV6-3 and TRBJ2-1; 8 bases map to TRBD1. Per the germline V gene, CDR1 is MNHEY and CDR2 is SVGEGT. The CDR3 has 14 amino acids. J was trimmed by 6 bases and V by 6 bases; bases with no gene match: 7. The CDR3 coding sequence is TGTGCCAGCAGCCGGGGACAGGCTTCCAATGAGCAGTTCTTC. It is translated as CASSRGQASNEQFF.

There are a few counts of this clonotype. This chain links TRBV10-3 with TRBJ2-3, with a weak D call TRBD2 (7 bases). Trimming pared 10 bases from V and 5 bases from J, leaving 19 bases between. CDR3 size: 14 residues. The germline V gene encodes CDR1 ENHRY and CDR2 SYGVKD. CDR3 DNA sequence: TGTGCCACCTGTAGGGGGGGGGCCCAAGATACGCAGTATTTT. This sequence encodes CATCRGGAQDTQYF.

This clonotype was recorded a few times. CDR3 coding DNA: TGTGCCAGCAGGGTACAGGGGTTCGGAAACACCATATATTTT. Protein sequence: CASRVQGFGNTIYF. The J gene is TRBJ1-3, the V gene TRBV6-5, with 7 positions matching TRBD1. Losses at the gene ends were 6 bases for V and 4 bases for J; bases not matched to a gene: 6. Looked up from germline, CDR1 is MNHEY and CDR2 is SVGAGI. The CDR3 loop spans 14 amino acids.

As to this clonotype: This sequence may be a read error, since a much larger clone differs from it by one base. The chain links TRBV29-1 to TRBJ2-7; D not certain. CDR3 length equals 14 residues. V lost 0 bases, J lost 0 bases, and 9 bases lay in between. In germline, CDR1 is SQVTM, CDR2 ANQGSEA. DNA for the CDR3: TGCAGCGTTGAAGATGAAGGGCCCTCCTACGAGCAGTACTTC. This translates into CSVEDEGPSYEQYF.

Here the CDR3 DNA reads TGTGCCAGCAGCCAGGCGACCGGGACGGTGTCCTACGAGCAGTACTTC. The encoded protein is CASSQATGTVSYEQYF. The genes are TRBV4-2 and TRBJ2-7, with D perhaps being TRBD1 or TRBD2 (5 bases each). CDR1 is LGHNA and CDR2 is YNFKEQ in the germline V gene. V dropped 3 bases and J dropped 1 base, with 16 bases sitting between them. CDR3 size: 16 residues.

V and J are TRBV18 and TRBJ1-1, with a weak D call TRBD1 (6 bases). In germline, CDR1 is KGHSH, CDR2 LQKENI. The germline V and J ends were trimmed by 8 bases and 1 base, with 14 bases remaining between them. The CDR3 covers 14 residues. The CDR3 loop reads CASTRQGTNTEAFF. For the CDR3, the DNA is TGTGCCAGCACACGCCAGGGGACGAACACTGAAGCTTTCTTT.

The chain couples TRBV15 to TRBJ1-3; D not resolved. Germline assignment: CDR1 LNHNV and CDR2 YYDKDF (reference sequence). V lost 4 bases, J lost 4 bases, and 11 bases lay in between. This CDR3 comprises 14 residues. Here the CDR3 DNA reads TGTGCCACCAGCACAGGACTTTGGGGAAACACCATATATTTT. Its translation: CATSTGLWGNTIYF.

Details on this clonotype: The junction departs from germline at one end; a sequencing error may be responsible. The chain combines TRBV7-2 with TRBJ2-1; 10 bases line up with TRBD2. In germline, CDR1 is SGHTA, CDR2 FQGNSA. The CDR3 runs to 13 residues. The CDR3 DNA reads as TGTGCCAGCAGATTAGCGGGGGGAAATGAGCAGTTCTTC. Amino acid sequence: CASRLAGGNEQFF. The whole variable domain, filled in from reference TRBV7-2 and TRBJ2-1, reads GAGVSQSPSNKVTEKGKDVELRCDPISGHTALYWYRQSLGQGLEFLIYFQGNSAPDKSGLPSDRFSAERTGGSVSTLTIQRTQQEDSAVYLCASRLAGGNEQFFGPGTRLTVL.

This clonotype ranks as medium-sized. This chain connects TRBV12-3 or TRBV12-4 to TRBJ1-5, with 7 nucleotides matching TRBD1. This CDR3 contains 14 residues. The trim removed 5 bases at V and 3 bases at J, leaving 4 bases unmatched. CDR3 protein: CASSPDRDNQPQHF. As DNA, the CDR3 is TGTGCCAGCAGTCCCGACAGGGACAATCAGCCCCAGCATTTT.

V and J are TRBV5-1 and TRBJ2-7; possibly TRBD2 for D (6 bases). Germline V lookup: CDR1 SGHRS, CDR2 YFSETQ. V lost 0 bases and J 5 bases, leaving 12 bases between the germline ends. The CDR3 runs 14 residues. The CDR3 sequence: CASSLVGGSNEQYF. In nucleotides, the CDR3 is TGCGCCAGCAGCTTGGTCGGAGGGTCCAACGAGCAGTACTTC. Full variable domain (missing parts from reference TRBV5-1 and TRBJ2-7): KAGVTQTPRYLIKTRGQQVTLSCSPISGHRSVSWYQQTPGQGLQFLFEYFSETQRNKGNFPGRFSGRQFSNSRSEMNVSTLELGDSALYLCASSLVGGSNEQYFGPGTRLTVT.

The rearrangement uses TRBV29-1 and TRBJ1-1; TRBD1 is a possible D gene (6 bases). CDR3 length: 12 residues. The V gene's germline CDR1 is SQVTM and CDR2 ANQGSEA. In DNA form, the CDR3 reads TGCAAAGGGGGGGGGATGAACACTGAAGCTTTCTTT. It yields the protein CKGGGMNTEAFF. Full variable domain (rest looked up from reference TRBV29-1 and TRBJ1-1): SAVISQKPSRDICQRGTSLTIQCQVDSQVTMMFWYRQQPGQSLTLIATANQGSEATYESGFVIDKFPISRPNLTFSTLTVSNMSPEDSSIYLCKGGGMNTEAFFGQGTRLTVV.

The rearrangement joins TRBV7-9 to TRBJ1-6; D possibly corresponds to TRBD1 (5 bases). Germline CDR1 is SEHNR and CDR2 is FQNEAQ (reference sequence). The CDR3 totals 17 residues. Trimming took off 4 bases at V and 0 bases at J, with 13 bases between the two ends. The CDR3 sequence is CASSSRGTSSYNSPLHF. CDR3 DNA sequence: TGTGCCAGCAGCTCCCGAGGGACTAGCTCCTATAATTCACCCCTCCACTTT.

This chain connects TRBV4-3 to TRBJ2-5; 16 bases fit TRBD2. V was pared by 3 bases and J by 11 bases, with 3 bases of the junction left unmatched. The germline V gene encodes CDR1 LGHNA and CDR2 YSLEER. The CDR3 is 14 residues long. Here the CDR3 DNA reads TGCGCCAGCAGCCAGGGACTAGCGGGGGGGCCTCAGTACTTC. It encodes CASSQGLAGGPQYF.

The chain links TRBV28 to TRBJ1-2; 10 nucleotides match TRBD1. The CDR3 sequence is 16 residues long. Looked up from germline, CDR1 is MDHEN and CDR2 is SYDVKM. J lost 4 bases, V lost 5 bases, and 10 bases had no gene match. The CDR3 region is CASSPGTGDFGYGYTF. The CDR3 DNA sequence: TGTGCCAGCAGTCCCGGGACAGGGGATTTTGGCTATGGCTACACCTTC.

This clonotype showed up just a few times. The chain has TRBV6-4 and TRBJ1-6; D is perhaps TRBD1 (5 bases). The germline V gene encodes CDR1 MRHNA and CDR2 SNTAGT. The CDR3 has 14 residues. Between the trimmed V and J ends, which lost 5 bases and 9 bases, there was a span of 14 bases. Here the CDR3 DNA reads TGTGCCAGCAGTCCGGGGGTCAATAGTTCACCCCTCCACTTT. The encoded protein is CASSPGVNSSPLHF.

The V and J genes are TRBV12-3 or TRBV12-4 and TRBJ2-5; perhaps TRBD2 as D (6 bases). Trimming took off 6 bases at V and 5 bases at J, with 13 bases between the two ends. The CDR3 consists of 13 residues. CDR3 in DNA: TGTGCCAGCAGCTCCTGGGGGGATGAGACCCAGTACTTC. This translates into CASSSWGDETQYF.

This chain connects TRBV19 to TRBJ2-7; D remains ambiguous. The CDR3 runs 14 residues. Germline V gives CDR1 LNHDA, CDR2 SQIVND (reference sequence). The CDR3 coding sequence is TGTGCCAGTAGTATCGGGCTCAGCTCCTACGAGAAGTACGTC. It codes for CASSIGLSSYEKYV.

Only a few counts were recorded for this clonotype. The rearrangement joins TRBV5-4 to TRBJ1-6; D possibly corresponds to TRBD1 (5 bases). The CDR3 has 15 amino acids. The germline V and J ends were trimmed by 3 bases and 7 bases, with 14 bases remaining between them. Per the germline V gene, CDR1 is SGHNT and CDR2 is YYREEE (reference sequence). CDR3 nucleotides: TGTGCCAGCAGCTCCCTGGGACGGGCAAATTCACCCCTCCACTTT. It specifies CASSSLGRANSPLHF. Using reference TRBV5-4 and TRBJ1-6 for the parts outside the CDR3, the full variable domain is ETGVTQSPTHLIKTRGQQVTLRCSSQSGHNTVSWYQQALGQGPQFIFQYYREEENGRGNFPPRFSGLQFPNYSSELNVNALELDDSALYLCASSSLGRANSPLHFGNGTRLTVT.

This clonotype occurred once. The chain carries TRBV5-6 and TRBJ2-7; 7 bases are a match to TRBD1. In germline, CDR1 is SGHDT, CDR2 YYEEEE. There are 14 residues in the CDR3. CDR3 region: CARSLGDSYYEQYV. The CDR3 DNA follows: TGTGCCAGAAGCTTGGGGGACAGTTACTACGAGCAGTACGTC.